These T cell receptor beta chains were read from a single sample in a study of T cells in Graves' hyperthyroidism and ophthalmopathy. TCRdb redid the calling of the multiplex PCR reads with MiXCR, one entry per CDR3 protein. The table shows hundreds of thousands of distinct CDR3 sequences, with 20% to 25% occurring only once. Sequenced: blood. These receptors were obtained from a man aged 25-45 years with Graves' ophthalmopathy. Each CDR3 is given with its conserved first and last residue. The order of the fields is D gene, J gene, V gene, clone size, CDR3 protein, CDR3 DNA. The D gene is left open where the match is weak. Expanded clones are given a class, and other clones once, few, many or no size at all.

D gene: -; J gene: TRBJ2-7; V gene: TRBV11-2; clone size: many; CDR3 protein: CASSPRARSYEQYF; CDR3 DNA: TGTGCCAGCAGCCCCCGCGCCCGCTCCTACGAGCAGTACTTC
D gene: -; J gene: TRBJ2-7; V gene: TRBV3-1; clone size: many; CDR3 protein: CASSTSWSYEQYF; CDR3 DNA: TGTGCCAGCAGCACATCGTGGTCCTACGAGCAGTACTTC
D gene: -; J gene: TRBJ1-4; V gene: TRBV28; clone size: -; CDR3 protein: CASCRVGEEKLFF; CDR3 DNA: TGTGCCAGTTGCAGGGTAGGAGAAGAAAAACTGTTTTTT
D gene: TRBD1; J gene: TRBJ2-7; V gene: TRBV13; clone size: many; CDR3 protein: CASSTRDREGEQYF; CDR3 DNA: TGTGCCAGCAGCACCCGGGACAGGGAAGGCGAGCAGTACTTC
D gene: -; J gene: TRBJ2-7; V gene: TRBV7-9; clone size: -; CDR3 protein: CASSSTGNPYEQYF; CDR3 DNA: TGTGCCAGCAGCTCTACAGGGAACCCCTACGAGCAGTACTTC
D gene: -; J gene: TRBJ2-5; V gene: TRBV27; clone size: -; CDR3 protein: CASSLSAGKETQYF; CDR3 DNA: TGTGCCAGCAGTTTATCGGCAGGGAAAGAGACCCAGTACTTC
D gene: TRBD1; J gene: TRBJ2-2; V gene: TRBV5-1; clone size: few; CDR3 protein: CASSPDRDRGPGELFF; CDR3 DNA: TGCGCCAGCAGCCCGGACCGGGACAGGGGGCCCGGGGAGCTGTTTTTT
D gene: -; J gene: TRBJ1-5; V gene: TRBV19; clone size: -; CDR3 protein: CASRSTAYSNQPQHF; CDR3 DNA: TGTGCCAGTAGATCGACAGCGTATAGCAATCAGCCCCAGCATTTT
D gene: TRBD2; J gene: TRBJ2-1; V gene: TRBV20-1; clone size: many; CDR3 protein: CSARRGLARELSGGQQFF; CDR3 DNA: TGCAGTGCACGACGCGGACTAGCGCGTGAATTAAGTGGAGGACAGCAGTTCTTC
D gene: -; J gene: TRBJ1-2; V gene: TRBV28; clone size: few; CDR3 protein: CATGGGYGYTF; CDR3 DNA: TGTGCCACCGGGGGGGGCTATGGCTACACCTTC
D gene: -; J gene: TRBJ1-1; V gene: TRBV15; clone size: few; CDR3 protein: CATSRVQGGEAFF; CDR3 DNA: TGTGCCACCAGCAGAGTCCAGGGAGGTGAAGCTTTCTTT
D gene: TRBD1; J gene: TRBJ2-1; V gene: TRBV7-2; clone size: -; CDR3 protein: CASSSGTGRYNEQSF; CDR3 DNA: TGTGCCAGCAGCTCCGGGACAGGGCGCTACAATGAGCAGTCCTTC
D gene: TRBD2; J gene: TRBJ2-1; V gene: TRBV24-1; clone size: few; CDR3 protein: CATSENTGLADRHEQFF; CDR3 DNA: TGTGCCACCAGTGAAAACACGGGACTAGCGGATCGGCATGAGCAGTTCTTC
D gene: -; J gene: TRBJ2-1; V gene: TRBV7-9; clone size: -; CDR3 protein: CASSLGPGQTTYSYNEQFF; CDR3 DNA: TGTGCCAGCAGCTTAGGACCGGGACAAACTACCTACTCCTACAATGAGCAGTTCTTC
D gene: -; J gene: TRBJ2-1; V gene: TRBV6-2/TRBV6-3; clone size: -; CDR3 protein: CASSTLGRLSEQFF; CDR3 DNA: TGTGCCAGCAGCACGTTGGGGAGGCTCAGTGAGCAGTTCTTC
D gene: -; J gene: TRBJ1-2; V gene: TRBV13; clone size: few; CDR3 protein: CASSLDLGGSYGYTF; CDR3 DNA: TGTGCCAGCAGCTTGGATCTGGGTGGGTCCTATGGCTACACCTTC
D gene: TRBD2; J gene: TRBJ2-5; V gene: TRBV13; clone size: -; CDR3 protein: CASSLEREVKTQYF; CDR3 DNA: TGTGCCAGCAGCTTGGAGCGGGAGGTGAAGACCCAGTACTTC
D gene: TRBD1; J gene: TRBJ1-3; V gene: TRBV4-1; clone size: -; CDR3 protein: CASSQDRGQGENTIYF; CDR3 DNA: TGCGCCAGCAGCCAAGATCGAGGACAGGGGGAAAACACCATATATTTT
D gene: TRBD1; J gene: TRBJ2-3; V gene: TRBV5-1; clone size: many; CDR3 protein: CASRTGRPDTQYF; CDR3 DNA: TGCGCCAGCAGGACAGGGCGTCCAGATACGCAGTATTTT
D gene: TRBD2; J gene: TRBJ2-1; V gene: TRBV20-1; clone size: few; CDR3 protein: CSAKGLAYNEQFF; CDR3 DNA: TGCAGTGCTAAGGGACTAGCTTACAATGAGCAGTTCTTC
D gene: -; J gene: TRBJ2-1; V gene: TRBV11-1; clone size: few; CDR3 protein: CASSGRESGYNEQFF; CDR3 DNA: TGTGCCAGCAGCGGCCGGGAGAGCGGGTACAATGAGCAGTTCTTC
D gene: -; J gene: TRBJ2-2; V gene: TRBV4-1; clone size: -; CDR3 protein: CASSPEQGMNTRELFF; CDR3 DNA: TGCGCCAGCAGCCCGGAGCAGGGGATGAACACCAGGGAGCTGTTTTTT
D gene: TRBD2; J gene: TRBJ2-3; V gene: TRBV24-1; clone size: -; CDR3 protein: CATSDPLAGVDTQYF; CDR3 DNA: TGTGCCACCAGTGATCCACTAGCGGGAGTGGATACGCAGTATTTT
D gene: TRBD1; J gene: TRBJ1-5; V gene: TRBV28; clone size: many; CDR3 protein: CASSLSGQGIYGNQPQHF; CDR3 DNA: TGTGCCAGCAGTTTATCCGGACAGGGGATTTATGGCAATCAGCCCCAGCATTTT
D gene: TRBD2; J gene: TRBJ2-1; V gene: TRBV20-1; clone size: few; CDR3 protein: CSAPTSGSDEQFF; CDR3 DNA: TGCAGTGCCCCAACTAGCGGGTCGGATGAGCAGTTCTTC
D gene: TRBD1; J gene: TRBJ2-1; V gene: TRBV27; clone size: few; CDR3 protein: CASSLGTDGNEQFF; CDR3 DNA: TGTGCCAGCAGTTTGGGGACAGATGGCAATGAGCAGTTCTTC
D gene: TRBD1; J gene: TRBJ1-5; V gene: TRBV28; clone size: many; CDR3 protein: CASSSGTGFQPQHF; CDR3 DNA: TGTGCCAGCAGTTCCGGGACAGGGTTTCAGCCCCAGCATTTT
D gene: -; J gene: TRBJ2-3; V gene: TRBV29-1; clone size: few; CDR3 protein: CSVWTPSTDTQYF; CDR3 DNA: TGCAGCGTTTGGACACCAAGCACAGATACGCAGTATTTT
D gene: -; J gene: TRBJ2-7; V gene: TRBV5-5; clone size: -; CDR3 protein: CASSLDGYSSYNEQYF; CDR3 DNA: TGTGCCAGCAGCTTAGACGGATACAGCTCCTACAATGAGCAGTACTTC
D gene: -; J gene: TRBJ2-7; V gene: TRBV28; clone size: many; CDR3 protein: CASSFAPVAGLHEQYF; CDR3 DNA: TGTGCCAGCAGTTTCGCCCCGGTGGCAGGGCTCCACGAGCAGTACTTC
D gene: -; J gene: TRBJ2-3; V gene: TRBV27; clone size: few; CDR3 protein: CASSKDSSYTDTQYF; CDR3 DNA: TGTGCCAGCAGTAAGGACTCCAGCTACACAGATACGCAGTATTTT